The 14 T cell receptor beta chains presented below share a single source sample, sequenced in a study of vaccination effects on CD4 cells after COVID-19 (dated by TCRdb to between 2020 and 2023). After around 11 days of culture, CD4+ T cells were isolated with the EasySep CD4+ T cell isolation kit. Each participant got two doses of an mRNA SARS-CoV-2 vaccine, either BNT162b2 or mRNA-1273. These TCRs' antigens remain unknown. The method behind the library was the immunoSEQ multiplex PCR assay. TCRdb retrieved this table from immuneACCESS and kept in-frame rearrangements only. Not all clones are present; in checked studies, unresolved V genes account for under half, and no reason is known for the remainder. This sample gives about 9,700 clones in total; about 75% of them show up just once. In total, the top ten clones hold 11% of the sample. Specimen: CD4+ T cells from PBMCs cultured without peptide, collected after COVID-19 vaccination. The receptor set was obtained from a human donor who received a COVID-19 vaccine.

The genes are TRBV7-8 and TRBJ2-7; 10 bases match TRBD2. The CDR3 is 15 amino acids. Germline V CDR1 and CDR2: SGHVS, FQNEAQ. With 5 bases clipped from V and 3 bases from J, the junction kept 7 bases outside the gene matches. DNA of the CDR3: TGTGCCAGCAGCCCCCCGGCTAGCGGGAGCTACGAGCAGTACTTC. Encoded protein: CASSPPASGSYEQYF. The full variable domain, with the rest looked up from reference TRBV7-8 and TRBJ2-7, is GAGVSQSPRYKVAKRGQDVALRCDPISGHVSLFWYQQALGQGPEFLTYFQNEAQLDKSGLPSDRFFAERPEGSVSTLKIQRTQQEDSAVYLCASSPPASGSYEQYFGPGTRLTVT.

As for this clone: Compared with germline, one end of the junction differs, possibly owing to a read error. V usage is TRBV5-6 and J usage is TRBJ1-6; D perhaps matches TRBD1 (5 bases). The CDR3 consists of 14 residues. Looked up from germline, CDR1 is SGHDT and CDR2 is YYEEEE. This chain's CDR3 is CASRLGVPGSPLHF. The CDR3 bases are TGTGCCAGCAGATTGGGGGTGCCAGGTTCACCCCTCCACTTT.

The chain carries TRBV9 and TRBJ1-3; D is ambiguous. The germline V gene encodes CDR1 SGDLS and CDR2 YYNGEE. V lost 4 bases and J 0 bases, leaving 5 bases between the germline ends. The length of the CDR3 is 13 residues. CDR3 in DNA: TGTGCCAGCAGCTTTAACTCTGGAAACACCATATATTTT. Translating gives CASSFNSGNTIYF.

The V call is TRBV2, the J call TRBJ2-6; D unclear. The ends were cut back, 7 bases at V and 3 bases at J, with 13 bases in the middle. This CDR3 is built from 15 residues. Germline V gene sequence: CDR1 SNHLY, CDR2 FYNNEI. The CDR3 DNA reads TGTGCCAGCAAAGGCTCTTCAGTTGGGGCCAACGTCCTGACTTTC. This translates into CASKGSSVGANVLTF.

This chain links TRBV19 with TRBJ1-2; 8 positions match TRBD1. CDR1 LNHDA and CDR2 SQIVND come from the germline V gene (reference sequence). The CDR3 is 15 amino acids. The ends lost 1 base at V and 3 bases at J; junction bases unmatched: 4. The CDR3 reads CASSIVPGGDYGYTF. The CDR3 DNA reads as TGTGCCAGTAGTATAGTGCCAGGGGGCGACTATGGCTACACCTTC.

CDR3 DNA: TGTGCCAGCACATCTGCAGGCTCTGGAAACACCATATATTTT. This encodes CASTSAGSGNTIYF. The chain carries TRBV28 and TRBJ1-3; the D is unclear. The CDR3 contains 14 residues. V shed 7 bases and J shed 0 bases, with 10 bases lying between them. Germline CDR1 MDHEN, CDR2 SYDVKM.

This clone was counted once. CDR3 DNA: TGTGCCAGCGGGGCAGGCGTCTCCTACGAGCAGTACTTC. As protein: CASGAGVSYEQYF. This rearrangement joins TRBV18 to TRBJ2-7; D may be TRBD1 (5 bases). The germline V gene has CDR1 KGHSH and CDR2 LQKENI. The CDR3 runs 13 residues. V gave up 8 bases and J gave up 0 bases, with 11 bases separating them.

This sequence joins TRBV2 and TRBJ1-3, with TRBD1 matching over 11 bases. Germline assignment: CDR1 SNHLY and CDR2 FYNNEI. V was clipped by 2 bases and J by 4 bases; unmatched bases: 4. This CDR3 is built from 16 residues. CDR3 nucleotides: TGTGCCAGCAGTGAACTCAGGGACAGGGGGGGAAACACCATATATTTT. Translating it yields CASSELRDRGGNTIYF.

This CDR3 reads CASSIEAGQSNQPQHF. DNA for the CDR3: TGTGCCAGTAGTATAGAGGCAGGGCAGAGCAATCAGCCCCAGCATTTT. The V and J genes are TRBV19 and TRBJ1-5, with TRBD1 as a possible D gene (5 bases). V was clipped by 0 bases and J by 1 base, with 10 bases between them. This CDR3 comprises 16 residues. The germline V gene encodes CDR1 LNHDA and CDR2 SQIVND (reference sequence).

The chain combines TRBV28 with TRBJ1-6, with D possibly matching TRBD1 (5 bases). In germline, CDR1 is MDHEN, CDR2 SYDVKM. Trimming pared 4 bases from V and 10 bases from J, leaving 8 bases between. The CDR3 spans 12 residues. The CDR3 DNA reads TGTGCCAGCAGTTCAGGGAGCTCACCCCTCCACTTT. Translated: CASSSGSSPLHF. Complete variable domain (other parts from reference TRBV28 and TRBJ1-6): DVKVTQSSRYLVKRTGEKVFLECVQDMDHENMFWYRQDPGLGLRLIYFSYDVKMKEKGDIPEGYSVSREKKERFSLILESASTNQTSMYLCASSSGSSPLHFGNGTRLTVT.

V usage is TRBV2 and J usage is TRBJ2-7; D is unresolved. Trimming stripped 3 bases from V and 4 bases from J, with 13 bases between. CDR1 and CDR2 from the germline V gene are SNHLY and FYNNEI. The CDR3 is 14 amino acids. The CDR3 DNA sequence: TGTGCCAGCAGTGAGAGCTGGGTTCGGTACGAGCAGTACTTC. Translating gives CASSESWVRYEQYF.

This chain uses TRBV4-2 with TRBJ2-5; the match to TRBD2 covers 8 bases. CDR3 length equals 17 residues. V was clipped by 1 base and J by 4 bases; unmatched bases: 11. Germline CDR1 reads LGHNA; CDR2 reads YNFKEQ. The CDR3, as DNA: TGTGCCAGCAGCCAAGGGGCGTGGGAGCGGGAGTCAGAGACCCAGTACTTC. Protein sequence: CASSQGAWERESETQYF.

The table lists this clone with a few counts. This chain connects TRBV7-9 to TRBJ2-2; the D is unclear. CDR3 length equals 12 residues. Between the trimmed V and J ends, which lost 2 bases and 6 bases, there was a span of 4 bases. CDR1 SEHNR and CDR2 FQNEAQ come from the germline V gene (reference sequence). In DNA form, the CDR3 reads TGTGCCAGCAGCTTACGGGCCGGGGAGCTGTTTTTT. This codes for CASSLRAGELFF.

The chain carries TRBV30 and TRBJ2-5; D perhaps matches TRBD2 (5 bases). The V and J ends lost 4 bases and 9 bases respectively, with 12 bases between them. Germline V gives CDR1 GTSNPN, CDR2 SVGIG (reference sequence). This CDR3 contains 11 residues. The CDR3 sequence: CAWNGLQAQYF. The DNA for the CDR3 is TGTGCCTGGAACGGACTCCAGGCCCAGTACTTC.